Below, 6 T cell receptor beta chains from the same sample are listed, as sequenced in a study of CD8 T cells in ankylosing spondylitis. Via MiXCR, TCRdb re-called the 5' RACE reads, giving one row per CDR3 protein. There are approximately 260,000 distinct CDR3 sequences in the sample; 15% to 20% occur only once, and around 32% lies in the top ten. Input material: blood, either unsorted or a sorted T cell fraction (not recorded which). These receptors were collected from a male donor with ankylosing spondylitis or in good health (not recorded which).

This clonotype was found a few times. The junction departs from germline at one end; a sequencing error may be responsible. V usage is TRBV11-2 and J usage is TRBJ2-5; 13 positions agree with TRBD2. The CDR3 has 15 amino acids. The germline CDR1 and CDR2 sequences are SGHAT and FQNNGV. The CDR3 coding sequence is TGTGCCAGCAGCTTCGCCGGGACTAGCGGGGAACAAGGGACCTTC. Protein product: CASSFAGTSGEQGTF.

This clonotype was detected once. The chain recombines TRBV9 with TRBJ2-1, with TRBD2 matching over 8 bases. Germline CDR1 reads SGDLS; CDR2 reads YYNGEE. The CDR3 has 16 residues. V gave up 6 bases and J gave up 3 bases; unmatched junction bases: 11. The DNA of the CDR3 is TGTGCCAGCACCACCGCTGGGGCGGGAGGCTACAATGAGCAGTTCTTC. Translated, it gives CASTTAGAGGYNEQFF.

This chain joins TRBV12-3 or TRBV12-4 and TRBJ2-2, with 11 bases matching TRBD2. V shed 7 bases, J shed 5 bases, and the junction held 6 bases outside the gene matches. The CDR3 has 15 amino acids. Written as DNA, the CDR3 is TGTGCCAGCACCCCACTAGCGGGAGATACCGGGGAGCTGTTTTTT. Its protein product is CASTPLAGDTGELFF.

The rearrangement uses TRBV12-3 or TRBV12-4 and TRBJ2-7; D is possibly TRBD2 (6 bases). The CDR3 is 11 amino acids. Trimming removed 7 bases from V and 6 bases from J, with 10 bases in between. CDR3 in DNA: TGTGCCAGCAAGATGGGGGGCGAGCAGTACTTC. Protein product: CASKMGGEQYF.

This clonotype has just a few counts. The CDR3 loop is CASSNGRAIEQFF. CDR3 DNA: TGTGCCAGCAGTAACGGGAGGGCCATTGAGCAGTTCTTC. The rearrangement uses TRBV6-2 or TRBV6-3 and TRBJ2-1; 8 bases map to TRBD2. CDR3 size: 13 residues. Germline CDR1 reads MNHEY; CDR2 reads SVGEGT. V gave up 5 bases and J gave up 9 bases; unmatched junction bases: 6.

The CDR3 here is CSVPGQGGETQYF. The CDR3 DNA sequence: TGCAGCGTTCCGGGACAGGGGGGGGAGACCCAGTACTTC. The chain links TRBV29-1 to TRBJ2-5; 11 positions agree with TRBD1. From germline, CDR1 is SQVTM and CDR2 ANQGSEA. There are 13 residues in the CDR3. Trimming at V came to 5 bases and at J to 5 bases, leaving 4 bases not matched to a gene.